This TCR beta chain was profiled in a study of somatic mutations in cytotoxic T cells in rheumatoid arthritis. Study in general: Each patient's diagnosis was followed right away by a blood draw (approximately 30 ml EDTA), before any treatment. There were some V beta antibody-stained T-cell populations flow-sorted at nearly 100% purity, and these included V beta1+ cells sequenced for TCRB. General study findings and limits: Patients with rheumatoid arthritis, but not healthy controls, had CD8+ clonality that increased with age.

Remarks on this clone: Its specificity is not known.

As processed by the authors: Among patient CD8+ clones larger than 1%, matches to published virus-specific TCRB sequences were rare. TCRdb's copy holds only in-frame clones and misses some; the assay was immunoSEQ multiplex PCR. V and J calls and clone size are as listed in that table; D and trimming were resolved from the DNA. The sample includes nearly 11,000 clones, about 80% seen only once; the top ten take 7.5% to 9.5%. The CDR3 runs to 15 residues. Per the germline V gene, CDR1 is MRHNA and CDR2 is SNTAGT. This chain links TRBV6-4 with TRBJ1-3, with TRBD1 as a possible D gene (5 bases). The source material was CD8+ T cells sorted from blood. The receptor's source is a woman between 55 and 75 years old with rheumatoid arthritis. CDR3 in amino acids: CAQLIPGYPGNTIYF. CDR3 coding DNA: TGTGCTCAGCTCATCCCAGGGTATCCTGGAAACACCATATATTTT.